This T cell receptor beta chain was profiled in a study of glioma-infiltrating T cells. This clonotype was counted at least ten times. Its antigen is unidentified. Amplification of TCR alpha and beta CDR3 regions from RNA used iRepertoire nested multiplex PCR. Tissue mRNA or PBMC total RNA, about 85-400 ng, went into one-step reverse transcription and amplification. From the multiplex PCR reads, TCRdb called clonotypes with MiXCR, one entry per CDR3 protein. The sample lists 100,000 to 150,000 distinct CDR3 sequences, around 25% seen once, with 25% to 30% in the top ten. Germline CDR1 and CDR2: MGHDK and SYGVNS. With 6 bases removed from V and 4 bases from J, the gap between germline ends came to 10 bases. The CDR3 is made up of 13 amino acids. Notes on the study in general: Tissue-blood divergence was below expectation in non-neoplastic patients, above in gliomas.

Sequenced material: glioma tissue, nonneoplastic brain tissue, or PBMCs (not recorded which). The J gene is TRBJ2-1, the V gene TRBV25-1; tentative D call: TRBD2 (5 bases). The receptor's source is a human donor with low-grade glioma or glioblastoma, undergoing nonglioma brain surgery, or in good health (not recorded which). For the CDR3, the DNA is TGTGCCAGCAGCGTCCCGGGGTACAATGAGCAGTTCTTC. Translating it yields CASSVPGYNEQFF.